Presented here are 25 T cell receptor beta chains from one specimen sequenced in a study of T cell responses to AZD1222 COVID-19 vaccine. The repertoire was sequenced with immunoSEQ multiplex PCR; TCRdb's copy has only in-frame clones and lacks some. This sample yields 150,000 to 200,000 clones, of which around 93% are seen a single time; approximately 9.6% belongs to the top ten. The material sequenced was peripheral blood, taken on day 0 of AZD1222 vaccination. These receptors originate from an adult in good health.

In its sample, this clone was seen once. This chain links TRBV28 with TRBJ2-7, with 11 bases identical to TRBD1. In germline, CDR1 is MDHEN, CDR2 SYDVKM. The CDR3 extends over 16 amino acids. V trimming: 2 bases; J trimming: 1 base; junction bases outside the gene matches: 4. CDR3 in DNA: TGTGCCAGCAGTTTAGCGGGGACAGGGGGGTCCTACGAGCAGTACTTC. Amino acid sequence: CASSLAGTGGSYEQYF.

V gene TRBV28 combines with J gene TRBJ1-3; D perhaps matches TRBD1 (6 bases). The CDR3 loop spans 14 amino acids. V was cut by 6 bases and J by 3 bases, with 12 bases left in between. Germline CDR1 MDHEN, CDR2 SYDVKM. CDR3 sequence (DNA): TGTGCCAGCAGGCCCCCGACAGGTGGAAACACCATATATTTT. Translated, it gives CASRPPTGGNTIYF.

V and J are TRBV21-1 and TRBJ2-7; the listed D gene, TRBD1, was not tested against the DNA. TRBV21-1 is a pseudogene locus. The CDR3 length is 13 residues. CDR3 sequence reads: CASSKVGRGEQYF. The CDR3 DNA sequence: TGTGCCAGCAGCAAAGTGGGCAGGGGCGAGCAGTACTTC.

The rearrangement links TRBV10-3 to TRBJ2-1; TRBD2 matches 8 bases. CDR1 is ENHRY and CDR2 is SYGVKD in the germline V gene. V was pared by 6 bases and J by 7 bases, with 5 bases of the junction left unmatched. This CDR3 region has 13 residues. The CDR3 protein is CAISSGSSNEQFF. As DNA, the CDR3 is TGTGCCATCAGCAGCGGGAGTAGTAATGAGCAGTTCTTC.

V usage is TRBV10-3 and J usage is TRBJ2-3, with 8 bases fitting TRBD2. The CDR3 sequence is 19 residues long. V lost 2 bases, J lost 2 bases, and 15 bases stayed unmatched. Germline CDR1 and CDR2: ENHRY and SYGVKD. CDR3 sequence (DNA): TGTGCCATCAGTGAGCGGGTTGGTAGACTAGCGAGGGACACAGATACGCAGTATTTT. Translation gives CAISERVGRLARDTDTQYF.

The CDR3 sequence: CASTMGLPFSYNEQFF. The CDR3 DNA reads TGTGCCAGCACAATGGGACTTCCTTTCTCCTACAATGAGCAGTTCTTC. The chain is built from TRBV2 and TRBJ2-1; a possible D gene is TRBD2 (6 bases). The V end lost 7 bases, the J end lost 0 bases, and 16 bases lay between the germline ends. The CDR3 has 16 amino acids. Germline CDR1 SNHLY, CDR2 FYNNEI.

The gene calls are TRBV15 and TRBJ1-1; 7 bases line up with TRBD1. The CDR3 has 14 amino acids. CDR1 is LNHNV and CDR2 is YYDKDF in the germline V gene (reference sequence). Germline trimming cut 0 bases from V and 4 bases from J; bases unmatched to any gene: 2. The CDR3 DNA reads as TGTGCCACCAGCAGAGAAAGGGGGCTCACTGAAGCTTTCTTT. This sequence encodes CATSRERGLTEAFF.

This rearrangement joins TRBV7-6 to TRBJ1-3, with 7 bases identical to TRBD1. This CDR3 has 15 residues. V lost 5 bases to trimming and J lost 0 bases; unmatched junction nucleotides: 4. Germline values: CDR1 SGHVS, CDR2 FNYEAQ. The CDR3 sequence: CASSRRTGSGNTIYF. CDR3 nucleotides: TGTGCCAGCAGCCGACGGACAGGCTCTGGAAACACCATATATTTT.

The chain employs TRBV29-1 and TRBJ1-3, with a tentative D call TRBD1 (6 bases). Trimming cost V 7 bases and J 0 bases, with 10 bases left between them. Germline lookup yields CDR1 SQVTM and CDR2 ANQGSEA. This CDR3 is built from 13 residues. In nucleotides, the CDR3 is TGCAGCGCTGGACAGAGCTCTGGAAACACCATATATTTT. It translates to CSAGQSSGNTIYF.

The chain joins TRBV15 to TRBJ2-1, with 8 bases aligning to TRBD2. V lost 5 bases and J lost 5; bases outside the gene matches: 8. The CDR3 has 15 residues. CDR1 is LNHNV, CDR2 YYDKDF, per germline (reference sequence). The CDR3: CATSSREARNNEQFF. In DNA form, the CDR3 reads TGTGCCACCAGCTCGCGGGAGGCCCGAAACAATGAGCAGTTCTTC.

Comments on this clone: Other DNA sequences from this sample encode an identical CDR3 as well. V is TRBV9 and J is TRBJ2-1; D unresolved. V dropped 0 bases and J dropped 4 bases, with 5 bases sitting between them. CDR3 length equals 13 residues. Germline V gives CDR1 SGDLS, CDR2 YYNGEE. CDR3 bases: TGTGCCAGCAGCGTAGGCCCGTACAATGAGCAGTTCTTC. As protein: CASSVGPYNEQFF. The variable domain in full, with the rest retrieved from reference TRBV9 and TRBJ2-1, is DSGVTQTPKHLITATGQRVTLRCSPRSGDLSVYWYQQSLDQGLQFLIQYYNGEERAKGNILERFSAQQFPDLHSELNLSSLELGDSALYFCASSVGPYNEQFFGPGTRLTVL.

The V and J genes are TRBV7-9 and TRBJ1-4; D is undetermined. CDR1 and CDR2 from the germline V gene are SEHNR and FQNEAQ (reference sequence). The CDR3 has 12 residues. V lost 3 bases and J lost 7, with 6 bases in between. This CDR3 is CASSLVSEKLFF. Here the CDR3 DNA reads TGTGCCAGCAGCTTGGTGTCTGAAAAACTGTTTTTT. Based on the CDR3 plus reference TRBV7-9 and TRBJ1-4, the full variable domain is DTGVSQNPRHKITKRGQNVTFRCDPISEHNRLYWYRQTLGQGPEFLTYFQNEAQLEKSRLLSDRFSAERPKGSFSTLEIQRTEQGDSAMYLCASSLVSEKLFFGSGTQLSVL.

The chain combines TRBV6-5 with TRBJ1-5; a weak D match, TRBD1 (6 bases). CDR1 is MNHEY and CDR2 is SVGAGI in the germline V gene. V was clipped by 5 bases and J by 7 bases, with 15 bases between them. The CDR3 consists of 14 residues. The CDR3 reads CASSKTGQGQPQHF. Written as DNA, the CDR3 is TGTGCCAGCAGTAAAACAGGGCAGGGACAGCCCCAGCATTTT.

The chain combines TRBV5-5 with TRBJ1-2; no reliable D call. V shed 2 bases and J shed 7 bases, with 12 bases lying between them. Germline V gene data show CDR1 as SGHKS and CDR2 as YYEKEE (reference sequence). The CDR3 totals 13 residues. CDR3 sequence reads: CASSFETAFGYTF. The CDR3, as DNA: TGTGCCAGCAGCTTCGAAACGGCGTTTGGCTACACCTTC. The entire variable domain, with the rest obtained from reference TRBV5-5 and TRBJ1-2, is as follows: DAGVTQSPTHLIKTRGQQVTLRCSPISGHKSVSWYQQVLGQGPQFIFQYYEKEERGRGNFPDRFSARQFPNYSSELNVNALLLGDSALYLCASSFETAFGYTFGSGTRLTVV.

This rearrangement joins TRBV6-5 to TRBJ1-1; 7 bases line up with TRBD1. This CDR3 spans 15 amino acids. Germline V lookup: CDR1 MNHEY, CDR2 SVGAGI. Losses at the gene ends were 5 bases for V and 5 bases for J; bases not matched to a gene: 11. CDR3 nucleotide sequence: TGTGCCAGCAGTATACTTACGACAGGGTCGACTGAAGCTTTCTTT. It codes for CASSILTTGSTEAFF.

The sample holds one count of this clone. The chain has TRBV28 and TRBJ1-6; 9 positions agree with TRBD1. Germline V lookup: CDR1 MDHEN, CDR2 SYDVKM. The V gene end was trimmed by 3 bases and the J gene end by 7 bases; junction bases not matched to a gene: 4. This CDR3 spans 15 amino acids. This chain's CDR3 is CASSFPGQGNSPLHF. Written as DNA, the CDR3 is TGTGCCAGCAGTTTCCCGGGACAGGGAAATTCACCCCTCCACTTT.

By sample share, this clone is medium-sized. The same CDR3 can be traced to other DNA sequences in this sample. V usage is TRBV4-1 and J usage is TRBJ2-7; D remains unclear. Trimming took 1 base from V and 1 from J, leaving 2 bases between them. Germline V gene sequence: CDR1 MGHRA, CDR2 YSYEKL. CDR3 length equals 12 residues. The CDR3 nucleotides read TGCGCCAGCAGCCAAGGATCCTACGAGCAGTACTTC. It is translated as CASSQGSYEQYF.

This CDR3 reads CASSPSGGTYEQYF. DNA of the CDR3: TGTGCCAGCAGCCCGAGCGGGGGAACCTACGAGCAGTACTTC. The chain couples TRBV6-2 or TRBV6-3 to TRBJ2-7; 8 bases match TRBD2. This CDR3 is 14 amino acids long. The germline V gene has CDR1 MNHEY and CDR2 SVGEGT. V lost 6 bases to trimming and J lost 2 bases; unmatched junction nucleotides: 6.

This CDR3 is CASSQPPSGEETQYF. CDR3 coding DNA: TGTGCCAGCAGCCAGCCCCCTAGCGGAGAAGAGACCCAGTACTTC. This chain joins TRBV14 and TRBJ2-5, with 7 bases identical to TRBD2. CDR3 length: 15 amino acids. Germline V gene data show CDR1 as SGHDN and CDR2 as FVKESK. The junction had 7 bases not matched to a gene; V was cut back by 3 bases and J by 3 bases. Variable domain in full (rest from reference TRBV14 and TRBJ2-5): EAGVTQFPSHSVIEKGQTVTLRCDPISGHDNLYWYRRVMGKEIKFLLHFVKESKQDESGMPNNRFLAERTGGTYSTLKVQPAELEDSGVYFCASSQPPSGEETQYFGPGTRLLVL.

The rearrangement uses TRBV3-1 (or the pseudogene TRBV3-2) and TRBJ2-5; TRBD2 aligns across 9 bases. CDR3 length equals 16 residues. Trimming at V came to 0 bases and at J to 6 bases, leaving 8 bases not matched to a gene. The germline CDR1 and CDR2 sequences are LGHDT and YNNKEL (reference sequence). The CDR3 nucleotides read TGTGCCAGCAGCCAAGATTTAGCGGGAGTCTTAAAGACCCAGTACTTC. It specifies CASSQDLAGVLKTQYF.

The rearrangement links TRBV10-3 to TRBJ1-3; the D is unclear. The CDR3 is 15 residues long. V lost 2 bases to trimming and J lost 0 bases, with 8 bases between them. CDR1 is ENHRY and CDR2 is SYGVKD in the germline V gene. The CDR3 loop reads CAISEPGLSGNTIYF. CDR3 nucleotide sequence: TGTGCCATCAGTGAGCCCGGCCTCTCTGGAAACACCATATATTTT.

This clone was seen only once. The rearrangement links TRBV28 to TRBJ2-7; tentative D call: TRBD1 (6 bases). V was clipped by 8 bases and J by 1 base, with 9 bases between them. CDR3 length equals 12 residues. CDR1 is MDHEN and CDR2 is SYDVKM in the germline V gene. For the CDR3, the DNA is TGTGCCAGCGAAGGACAGTCCTACGAGCAGTACTTC. It translates to CASEGQSYEQYF.

This sequence joins TRBV21-1 and TRBJ2-1; no DNA check was done on the table's D call, TRBD2. TRBV21-1 is a documented pseudogene. The CDR3 loop spans 15 amino acids. The CDR3, as DNA: TGTGCCAGCAGCGACATTAGCGGGAGGTTTAGTGAGCAGTTCTTC. Amino acid sequence: CASSDISGRFSEQFF.

The V gene is TRBV5-1, the J gene TRBJ2-7; D may be TRBD1 (5 bases). The V gene lost 0 bases and the J gene lost 2 bases, with 9 bases spanning the gap. The CDR3 length is 14 residues. Germline lookup yields CDR1 SGHRS and CDR2 YFSETQ. In DNA, the CDR3 is TGCGCCAGCAGCTTGGTTGCAGGGACCTACGAGCAGTACTTC. It is translated as CASSLVAGTYEQYF. The variable domain in full, with the rest retrieved from reference TRBV5-1 and TRBJ2-7, is KAGVTQTPRYLIKTRGQQVTLSCSPISGHRSVSWYQQTPGQGLQFLFEYFSETQRNKGNFPGRFSGRQFSNSRSEMNVSTLELGDSALYLCASSLVAGTYEQYFGPGTRLTVT.

This clone has only one observation. The rearrangement links TRBV13 to TRBJ1-5; TRBD1 is a possible D gene (5 bases). The length of the CDR3 is 16 residues. V lost 1 base and J 6 bases, leaving 16 bases between the germline ends. Germline V lookup: CDR1 PRHDT, CDR2 FYEKMQ (reference sequence). CDR3 in DNA: TGTGCCAGCAGCTTAGATCCGGGGAAGGGGCCTCAGCCCCAGCATTTT. Encoded protein: CASSLDPGKGPQPQHF.